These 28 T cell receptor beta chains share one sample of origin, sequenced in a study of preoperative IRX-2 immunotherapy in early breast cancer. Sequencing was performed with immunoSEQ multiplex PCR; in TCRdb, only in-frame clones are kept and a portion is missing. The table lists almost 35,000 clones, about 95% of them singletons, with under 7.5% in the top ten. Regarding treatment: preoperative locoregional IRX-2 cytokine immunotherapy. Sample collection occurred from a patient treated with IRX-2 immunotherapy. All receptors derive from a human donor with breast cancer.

This chain's CDR3 is CASSLQGNTGELFF. The CDR3 region has the DNA TGTGCCAGCAGTCTACAGGGGAACACCGGGGAGCTGTTTTTT. This sequence joins TRBV2 and TRBJ2-2; TRBD1 might be the D (6 bases). Germline V gene sequence: CDR1 SNHLY, CDR2 FYNNEI. The CDR3 is 14 residues long. V was cut by 5 bases and J by 1 base, with 8 bases left in between.

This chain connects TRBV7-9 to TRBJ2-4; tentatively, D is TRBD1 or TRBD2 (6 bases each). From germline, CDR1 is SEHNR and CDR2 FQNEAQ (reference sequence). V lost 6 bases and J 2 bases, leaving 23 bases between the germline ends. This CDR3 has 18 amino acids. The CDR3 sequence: CASSLEGGRRITKNIQYF. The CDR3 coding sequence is TGTGCCAGCAGTCTAGAGGGGGGAAGGAGGATAACCAAAAACATTCAGTACTTC.

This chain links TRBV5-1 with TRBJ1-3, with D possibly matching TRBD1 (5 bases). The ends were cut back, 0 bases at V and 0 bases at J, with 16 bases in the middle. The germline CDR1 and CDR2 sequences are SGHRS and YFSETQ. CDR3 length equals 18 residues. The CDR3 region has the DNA TGCGCCAGCAGCTTGGCCTACGGGGGGTCGGGCTCTGGAAACACCATATATTTT. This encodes CASSLAYGGSGSGNTIYF.

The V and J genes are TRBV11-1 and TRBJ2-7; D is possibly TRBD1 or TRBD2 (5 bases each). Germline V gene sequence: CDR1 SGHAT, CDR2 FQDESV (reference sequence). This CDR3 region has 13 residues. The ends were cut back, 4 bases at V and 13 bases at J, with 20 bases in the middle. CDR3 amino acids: CASSSETGTLPYF. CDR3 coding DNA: TGTGCCAGCAGCTCTGAAACCGGGACGCTCCCCTACTTC.

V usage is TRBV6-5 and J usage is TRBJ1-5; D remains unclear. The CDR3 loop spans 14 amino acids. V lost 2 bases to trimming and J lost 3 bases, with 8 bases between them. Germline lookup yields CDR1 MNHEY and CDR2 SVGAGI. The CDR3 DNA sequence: TGTGCCAGCAGTTACGGGCGGCACAATCAGCCCCAGCATTTT. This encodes CASSYGRHNQPQHF.

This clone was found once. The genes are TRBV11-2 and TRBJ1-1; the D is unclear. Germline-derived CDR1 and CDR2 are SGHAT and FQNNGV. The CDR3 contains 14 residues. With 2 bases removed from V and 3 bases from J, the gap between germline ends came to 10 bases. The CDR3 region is CASSLQEADTEAFF. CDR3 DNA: TGTGCCAGCAGCTTACAGGAGGCGGACACTGAAGCTTTCTTT.

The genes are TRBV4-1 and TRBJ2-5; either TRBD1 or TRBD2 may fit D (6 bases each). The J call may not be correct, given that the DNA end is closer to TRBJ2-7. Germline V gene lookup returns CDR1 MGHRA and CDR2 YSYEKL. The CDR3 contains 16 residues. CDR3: CASSQEGGPSSYEQYF. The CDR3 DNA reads TGCGCCAGCAGCCAAGAGGGGGGCCCTAGCTCCTACGAGCAGTACTTC.

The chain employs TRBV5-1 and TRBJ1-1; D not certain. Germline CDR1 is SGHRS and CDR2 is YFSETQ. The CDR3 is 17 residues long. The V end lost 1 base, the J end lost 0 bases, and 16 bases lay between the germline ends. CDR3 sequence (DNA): TGCGCCAGCAGCTTGAAATGGGGAGTCGGCTTGAACACTGAAGCTTTCTTT. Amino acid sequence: CASSLKWGVGLNTEAFF.

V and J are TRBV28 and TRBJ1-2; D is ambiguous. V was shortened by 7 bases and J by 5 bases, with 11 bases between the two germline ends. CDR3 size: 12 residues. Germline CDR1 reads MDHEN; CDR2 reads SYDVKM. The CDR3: CASKYGSYGYTF. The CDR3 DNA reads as TGTGCCAGCAAATACGGTAGTTATGGCTACACCTTC.

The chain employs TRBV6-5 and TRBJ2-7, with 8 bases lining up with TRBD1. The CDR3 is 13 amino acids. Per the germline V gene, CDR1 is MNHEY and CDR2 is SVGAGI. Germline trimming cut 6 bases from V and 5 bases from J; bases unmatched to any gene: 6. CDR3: CASRPPDRDEQYF. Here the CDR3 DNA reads TGTGCCAGCAGACCTCCGGACAGGGACGAGCAGTACTTC.

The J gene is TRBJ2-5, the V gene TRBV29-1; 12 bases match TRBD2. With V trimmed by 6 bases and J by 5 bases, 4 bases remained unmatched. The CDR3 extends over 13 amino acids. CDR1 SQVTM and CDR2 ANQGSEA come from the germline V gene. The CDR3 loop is CSVSTSGSETQYF. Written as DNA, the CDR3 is TGCAGCGTCTCGACTAGCGGGAGTGAGACCCAGTACTTC.

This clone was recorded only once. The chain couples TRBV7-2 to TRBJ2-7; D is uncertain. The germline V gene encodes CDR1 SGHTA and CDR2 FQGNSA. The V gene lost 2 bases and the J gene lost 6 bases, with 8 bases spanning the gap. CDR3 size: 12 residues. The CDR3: CASSLNLGEQYF. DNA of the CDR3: TGTGCCAGCAGCTTAAACTTAGGCGAGCAGTACTTC.

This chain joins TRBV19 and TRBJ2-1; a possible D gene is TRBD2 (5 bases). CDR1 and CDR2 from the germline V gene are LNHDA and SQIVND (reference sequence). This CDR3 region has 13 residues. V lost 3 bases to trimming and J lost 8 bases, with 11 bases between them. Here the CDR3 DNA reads TGTGCCAGTAGTATTGGCCTAGCCGATGAGCAGTTCTTC. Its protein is CASSIGLADEQFF.

The CDR3 region is CASSELFAGGSYNEQFF. In DNA, the CDR3 is TGTGCCAGCAGTGAACTCTTTGCAGGGGGTTCCTACAATGAGCAGTTCTTC. The rearrangement uses TRBV25-1 and TRBJ2-1; 7 bases are a match to TRBD1. V lost 2 bases, J lost 1 base, and 8 bases stayed unmatched. This CDR3 comprises 17 residues. Germline CDR1 and CDR2: MGHDK and SYGVNS. Together with reference TRBV25-1 and TRBJ2-1, the CDR3 gives the full variable domain: EADIYQTPRYLVIGTGKKITLECSQTMGHDKMYWYQQDPGMELHLIHYSYGVNSTEKGDLSSESTVSRIRTEHFPLTLESARPSHTSQYLCASSELFAGGSYNEQFFGPGTRLTVL.

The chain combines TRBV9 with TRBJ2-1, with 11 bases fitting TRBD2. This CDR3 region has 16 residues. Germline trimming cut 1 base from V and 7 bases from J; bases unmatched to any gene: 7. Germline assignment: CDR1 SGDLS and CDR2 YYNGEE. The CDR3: CASSVFTSGSLNEQFF. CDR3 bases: TGTGCCAGCAGCGTATTTACTAGCGGGAGTTTAAATGAGCAGTTCTTC.

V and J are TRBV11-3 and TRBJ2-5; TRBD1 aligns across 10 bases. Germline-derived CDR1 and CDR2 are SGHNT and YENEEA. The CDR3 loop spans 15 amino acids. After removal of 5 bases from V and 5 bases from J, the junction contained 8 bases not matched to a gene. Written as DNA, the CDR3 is TGTGCCAGCAGCCTTGGGACAGGGGTAGGGGAGACCCAGTACTTC. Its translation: CASSLGTGVGETQYF.

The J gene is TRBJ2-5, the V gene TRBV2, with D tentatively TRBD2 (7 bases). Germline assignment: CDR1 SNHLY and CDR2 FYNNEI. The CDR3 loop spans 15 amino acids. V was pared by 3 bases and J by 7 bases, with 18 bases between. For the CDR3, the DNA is TGTGCCAGCAGTGAGTCCCTCCAGGGGAGGGGGACCCAGTACTTC. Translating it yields CASSESLQGRGTQYF.

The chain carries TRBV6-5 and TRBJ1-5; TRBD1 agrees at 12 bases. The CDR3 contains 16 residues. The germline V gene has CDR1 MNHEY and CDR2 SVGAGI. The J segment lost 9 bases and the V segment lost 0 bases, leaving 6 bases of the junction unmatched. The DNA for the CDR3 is TGTGCCAGCAGTTACTCGGGGGGACAGGGGGCTTGGCCCCAGCATTTT. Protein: CASSYSGGQGAWPQHF.

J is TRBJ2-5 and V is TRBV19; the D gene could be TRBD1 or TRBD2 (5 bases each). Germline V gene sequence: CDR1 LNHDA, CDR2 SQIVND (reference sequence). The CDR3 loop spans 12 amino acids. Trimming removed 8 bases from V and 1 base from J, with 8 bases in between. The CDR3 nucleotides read TGTGCCAGTGGGGGTGCCCAAGAGACCCAGTACTTC. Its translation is CASGGAQETQYF.

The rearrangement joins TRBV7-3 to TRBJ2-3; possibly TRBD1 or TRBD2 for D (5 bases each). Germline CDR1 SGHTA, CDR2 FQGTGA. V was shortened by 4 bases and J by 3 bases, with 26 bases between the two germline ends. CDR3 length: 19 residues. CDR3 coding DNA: TGTGCCAGCAGCTCCACCCGACCCTCCGGGACCCCCGGGACAGATACGCAGTATTTT. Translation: CASSSTRPSGTPGTDTQYF. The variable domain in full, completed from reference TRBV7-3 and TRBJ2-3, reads GAGVSQTPSNKVTEKGKYVELRCDPISGHTALYWYRQSLGQGPEFLIYFQGTGAADDSGLPNDRFFAVRPEGSVSTLKIQRTERGDSAVYLCASSSTRPSGTPGTDTQYFGPGTRLTVL.

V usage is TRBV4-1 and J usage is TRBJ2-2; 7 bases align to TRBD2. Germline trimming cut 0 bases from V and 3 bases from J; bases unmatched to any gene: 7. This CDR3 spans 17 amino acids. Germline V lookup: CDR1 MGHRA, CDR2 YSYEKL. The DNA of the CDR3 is TGCGCCAGCAGCCAAGATGGGAGGGTCCCCGACACCGGGGAGCTGTTTTTT. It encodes CASSQDGRVPDTGELFF.

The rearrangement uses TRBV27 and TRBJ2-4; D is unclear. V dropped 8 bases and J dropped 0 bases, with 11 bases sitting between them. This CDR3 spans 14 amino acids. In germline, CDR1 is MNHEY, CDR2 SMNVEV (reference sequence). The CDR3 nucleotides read TGTGCCAGCGCTCCGGCGGTAGCCAAAAACATTCAGTACTTC. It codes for CASAPAVAKNIQYF.

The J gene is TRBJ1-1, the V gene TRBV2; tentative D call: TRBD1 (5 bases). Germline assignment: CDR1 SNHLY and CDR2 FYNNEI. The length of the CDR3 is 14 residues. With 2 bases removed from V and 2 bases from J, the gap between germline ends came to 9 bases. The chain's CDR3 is CASSEWTSNTEAFF. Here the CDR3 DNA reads TGTGCCAGCAGTGAATGGACATCCAACACTGAAGCTTTCTTT.

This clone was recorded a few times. CDR3 loop: CATMQGRRRNTEAFF. The CDR3 nucleotides read TGTGCCACCATGCAGGGTCGGCGACGGAACACTGAAGCTTTCTTT. This chain uses TRBV19 with TRBJ1-1; D possibly corresponds to TRBD1 (5 bases). The CDR3 spans 15 residues. V lost 10 bases and J lost 1, with 19 bases in between. Germline assignment: CDR1 LNHDA and CDR2 SQIVND (reference sequence).

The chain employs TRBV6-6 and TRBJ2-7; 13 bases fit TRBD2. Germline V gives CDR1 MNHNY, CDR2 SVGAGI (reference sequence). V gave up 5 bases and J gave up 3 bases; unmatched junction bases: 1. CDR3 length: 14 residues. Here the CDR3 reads CASSRLAGGYEQYF. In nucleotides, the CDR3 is TGTGCCAGCAGTAGACTAGCGGGAGGCTACGAGCAGTACTTC.

The CDR3 DNA follows: TGTGCCAGCAGTGCGATGGGAGGGCAGTACTTC. This sequence encodes CASSAMGGQYF. The chain recombines TRBV2 with TRBJ2-7, with D perhaps matching TRBD2 (6 bases). V lost 4 bases to trimming and J lost 9 bases, with 10 bases between them. Germline lookup yields CDR1 SNHLY and CDR2 FYNNEI. This CDR3 has 11 residues.

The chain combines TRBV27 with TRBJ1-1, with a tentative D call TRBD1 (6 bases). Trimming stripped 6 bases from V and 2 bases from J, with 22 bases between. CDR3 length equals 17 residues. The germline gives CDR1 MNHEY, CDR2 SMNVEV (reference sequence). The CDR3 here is CASRPRGNRAGNTEAFF. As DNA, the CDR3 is TGTGCCAGCAGACCTAGGGGGAACAGGGCGGGAAACACTGAAGCTTTCTTT.

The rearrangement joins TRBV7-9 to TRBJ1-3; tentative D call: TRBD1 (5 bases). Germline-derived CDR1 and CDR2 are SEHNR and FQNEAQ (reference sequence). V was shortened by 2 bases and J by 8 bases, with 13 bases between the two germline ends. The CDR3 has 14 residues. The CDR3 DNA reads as TGTGCCAGCAGCTTAAATGCAGGGCAGCACACCATATATTTT. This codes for CASSLNAGQHTIYF. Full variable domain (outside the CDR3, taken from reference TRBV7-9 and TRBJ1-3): DTGVSQNPRHKITKRGQNVTFRCDPISEHNRLYWYRQTLGQGPEFLTYFQNEAQLEKSRLLSDRFSAERPKGSFSTLEIQRTEQGDSAMYLCASSLNAGQHTIYFGEGSWLTVV.